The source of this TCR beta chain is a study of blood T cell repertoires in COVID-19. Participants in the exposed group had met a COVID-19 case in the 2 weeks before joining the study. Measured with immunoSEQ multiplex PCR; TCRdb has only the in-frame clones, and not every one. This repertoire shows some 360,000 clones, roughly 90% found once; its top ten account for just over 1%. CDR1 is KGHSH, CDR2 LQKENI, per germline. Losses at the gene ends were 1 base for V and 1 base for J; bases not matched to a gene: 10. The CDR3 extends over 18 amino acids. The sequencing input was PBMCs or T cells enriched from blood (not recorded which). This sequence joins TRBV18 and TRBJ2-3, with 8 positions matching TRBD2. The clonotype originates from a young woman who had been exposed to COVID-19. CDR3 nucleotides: TGTGCCAGCTCACCACTGCCCTTAGCGGGGTCTGGCACAGATACGCAGTATTTT. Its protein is CASSPLPLAGSGTDTQYF.